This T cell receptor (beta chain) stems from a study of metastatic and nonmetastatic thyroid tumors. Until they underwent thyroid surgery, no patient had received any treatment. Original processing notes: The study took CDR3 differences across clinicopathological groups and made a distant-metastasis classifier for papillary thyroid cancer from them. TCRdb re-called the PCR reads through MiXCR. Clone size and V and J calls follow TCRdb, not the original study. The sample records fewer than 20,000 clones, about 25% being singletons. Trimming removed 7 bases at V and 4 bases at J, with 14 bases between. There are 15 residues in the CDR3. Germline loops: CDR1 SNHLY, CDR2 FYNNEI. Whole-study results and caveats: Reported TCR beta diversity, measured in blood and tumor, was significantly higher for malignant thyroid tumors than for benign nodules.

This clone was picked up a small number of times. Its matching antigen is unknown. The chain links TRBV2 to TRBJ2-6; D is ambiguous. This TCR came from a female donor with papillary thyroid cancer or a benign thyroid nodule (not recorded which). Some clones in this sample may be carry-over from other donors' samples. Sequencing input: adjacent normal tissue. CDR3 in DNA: TGTGCCAGCACTACCGAATTCCCGGGGGCCAACGTCCTGACTTTC. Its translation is CASTTEFPGANVLTF.